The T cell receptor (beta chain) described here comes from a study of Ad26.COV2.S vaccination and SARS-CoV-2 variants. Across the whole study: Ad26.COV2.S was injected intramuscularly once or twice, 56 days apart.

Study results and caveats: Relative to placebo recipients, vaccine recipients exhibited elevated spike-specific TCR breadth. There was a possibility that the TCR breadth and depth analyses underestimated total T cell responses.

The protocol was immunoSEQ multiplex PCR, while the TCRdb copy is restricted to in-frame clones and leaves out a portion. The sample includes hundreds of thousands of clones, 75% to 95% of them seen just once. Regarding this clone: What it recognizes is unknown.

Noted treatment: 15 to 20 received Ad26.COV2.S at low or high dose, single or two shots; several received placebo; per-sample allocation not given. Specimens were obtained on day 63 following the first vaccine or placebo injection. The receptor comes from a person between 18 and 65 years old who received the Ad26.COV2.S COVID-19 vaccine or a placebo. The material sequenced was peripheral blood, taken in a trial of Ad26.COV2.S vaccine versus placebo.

The CDR3 region is CASTPVGEEAGELFF. The CDR3 DNA follows: TGTGCCAGCACCCCTGTCGGGGAAGAGGCCGGGGAGCTGTTTTTT. This chain links TRBV6-2 or TRBV6-3 with TRBJ2-2; tentative D call: TRBD2 (5 bases). Germline CDR1 MNHEY, CDR2 SVGEGT. V shed 7 bases and J shed 6 bases, with 18 bases lying between them. This CDR3 spans 15 amino acids.